A selection of T cell receptor beta chains follows, all from one sample in a study of cytomegalovirus exposure and HLA in healthy donors. Measured with immunoSEQ multiplex PCR; TCRdb has only the in-frame clones, and not every one. The table includes some 260,000 clones, approximately 84% detected once. Sequenced: PBMCs. Receptors were obtained from a man younger than 35 in good health and CMV-seropositive. CDR3s include the opening cysteine and the closing phenylalanine or tryptophan. D genes are given only for firm matches. Not every row has a clone size; where given, it reads once, few, many or a size class.

j_gene	v_gene	abundance	d_gene	CDR3aa	CDR3nt
TRBJ2-3	TRBV9	NA	NA	CASNPGPSTDTQYF	TGTGCCAGCAACCCGGGACCATCCACAGATACGCAGTATTTT
TRBJ2-1	TRBV5-1	NA	TRBD2	CASSAGLAGVNEQFF	TGCGCCAGCAGCGCGGGACTAGCGGGAGTTAATGAGCAGTTCTTC
TRBJ2-2	TRBV30	NA	NA	CAWTNQGLRSGELFF	TGTGCCTGGACGAATCAAGGCTTAAGATCCGGGGAGCTGTTTTTT
TRBJ1-2	TRBV18	once	NA	CASSPPVTGYGGYTF	TGTGCCAGCTCACCACCGGTTACGGGGTATGGTGGCTACACCTTC
TRBJ2-5	TRBV7-8	NA	NA	CASSSGLKETQYF	TGTGCCAGCAGCTCCGGACTAAAAGAGACCCAGTACTTC
TRBJ2-3	TRBV29-1	NA	NA	CSVGRGPDTQYF	TGCAGCGTCGGGCGGGGGCCAGATACGCAGTATTTT
TRBJ1-2	TRBV27	NA	NA	CASSLSGLFSGYTF	TGTGCCAGCAGTTTATCGGGGCTATTTTCCGGCTACACCTTC
TRBJ2-1	TRBV4-1	NA	NA	CASSQEARAGEQFF	TGCGCCAGCAGCCAAGAAGCGAGGGCGGGTGAGCAGTTCTTC
TRBJ2-7	TRBV5-1	NA	TRBD2	CASSASTSGSFHEQYF	TGCGCCAGCAGCGCTTCGACTAGCGGGAGTTTCCACGAGCAGTACTTC
TRBJ2-5	TRBV6-6	NA	NA	CASSYSPGGGEETQYF	TGTGCCAGCAGTTACTCACCGGGAGGGGGCGAAGAGACCCAGTACTTC
TRBJ2-3	TRBV12-5	NA	TRBD2	CASAISGSRVGTQYF	TGTGCTAGTGCCATTAGCGGGAGTAGGGTAGGGACGCAGTATTTT
TRBJ2-3	TRBV9	NA	NA	CASSVVAGSSTDTQYF	TGTGCCAGCAGCGTAGTGGCGGGCTCTAGCACAGATACGCAGTATTTT
TRBJ1-5	TRBV7-5	NA	NA	CANPGGDQPQHF	TGTGCCAACCCTGGGGGGGACCAGCCCCAGCATTTT